Listed below are T cell receptor beta chains from one sample, sequenced in a study of PD-L1 blockade in urothelial cancer. Repertoires were generated with immunoSEQ multiplex PCR, while TCRdb's copy carries only in-frame clones and drops some. The sample includes around 100,000 clones, less than 95% of them seen just once. The sample was PBMCs, taken around atezolizumab (anti-PD-L1) treatment. These receptors came from a man in his fifties or sixties with urothelial cancer. The CDR3 runs from the conserved cysteine through the conserved F or W. A D gene is named only where the DNA matches it firmly. Not every row has a clone size; where given, it reads once, few, many or a size class.

>TRBD1|TRBV18|TRBJ2-6|once
CASSPGQGSSGANVLTF
TGTGCCAGCTCACCAGGACAGGGTAGCTCTGGGGCCAACGTCCTGACTTTC
>NA|TRBV5-1|TRBJ2-3|NA
CASSWGTSGDTQYF
TGCGCCAGCAGCTGGGGGACATCAGGGGATACGCAGTATTTT
>NA|TRBV5-4|TRBJ2-5|NA
CASSFDMRNQETQYF
TGTGCCAGCAGCTTCGATATGCGAAATCAAGAGACCCAGTACTTC
>TRBD1|TRBV4-1|TRBJ1-2|NA
CASSPGQEAFYGYTF
TGCGCCAGCAGTCCGGGACAGGAGGCTTTTTATGGCTACACCTTC
>TRBD2|TRBV7-9|TRBJ2-2|NA
CASSFGTSKNTGELFF
TGTGCCAGCAGCTTTGGGACTAGTAAAAACACCGGGGAGCTGTTTTTT
>TRBD1|TRBV28|TRBJ2-7|once
CASSPRTGMMYEQYF
TGTGCCAGCAGTCCCCGGACAGGGATGATGTACGAGCAGTACTTC
>TRBD2|TRBV11-2|TRBJ2-5|NA
CASSRGASGGAETQYF
TGTGCCAGCAGCCGAGGGGCTAGCGGGGGGGCAGAGACCCAGTACTTC
>NA|TRBV25-1|TRBJ2-7|NA
CASRGPGNPTYEQYF
TGTGCCAGCAGGGGTCCGGGAAATCCCACCTACGAGCAGTACTTC
>TRBD1|TRBV10-3|TRBJ2-3|NA
CAISEPGQGTDTQYF
TGTGCCATCAGTGAGCCGGGACAGGGAACAGATACGCAGTATTTT
>NA|TRBV9|TRBJ1-3|NA
CASSVDAGGNTIYF
TGTGCCAGCAGCGTAGACGCAGGAGGAAACACCATATATTTT
>NA|TRBV2|TRBJ1-2|NA
CASSESRGVSGYTF
TGTGCCAGCAGTGAAAGTCGGGGGGTTAGTGGCTACACCTTC
>NA|TRBV5-1|TRBJ2-5|NA
CASSFGAYRETQYF
TGCGCCAGCAGCTTCGGCGCATACAGGGAGACCCAGTACTTC
>NA|TRBV19|TRBJ1-1|NA
CASSIYPTEAFF
TGTGCCAGTAGTATATATCCGACTGAAGCTTTCTTT
>NA|TRBV7-2|TRBJ2-7|NA
CASNSPPGGEQYF
TGTGCCAGCAATTCCCCCCCCGGCGGAGAGCAGTACTTC
>TRBD2|TRBV2|TRBJ2-5|NA
CASSDPGRETQYF
TGTGCCAGCTCTGATCCCGGGAGGGAGACCCAGTACTTC
>TRBD1|TRBV19|TRBJ1-2|NA
CASSTTGQGTGYTF
TGTGCCAGTAGTACCACGGGACAGGGAACCGGCTACACCTTC
>NA|TRBV7-3|TRBJ2-3|NA
CASSLQGYADTQYF
TGTGCCAGCAGCTTACAGGGATATGCAGATACGCAGTATTTT
>NA|TRBV5-1|TRBJ2-3|NA
CASSPQAGTDTQYF
TGCGCCAGCAGCCCACAGGCGGGCACAGATACGCAGTATTTT
>NA|TRBV14|TRBJ1-2|NA
CASSSAGTEGYTF
TGTGCCAGCAGTTCCGCGGGGACTGAGGGCTACACCTTC
>NA|TRBV30|TRBJ1-1|NA
CAWKQILNTEAFF
TGTGCCTGGAAACAGATTTTGAACACTGAAGCTTTCTTT
>NA|TRBV7-2|TRBJ2-3|NA
CASTSPGSSTDTQYF
TGTGCCAGCACCTCTCCGGGTTCTAGCACAGATACGCAGTATTTT
>TRBD1|TRBV28|TRBJ2-3|once
CASSLGQGIDTQYF
TGTGCCAGCAGTTTGGGACAGGGGATTGATACGCAGTATTTT
>NA|TRBV30|TRBJ1-1|NA
CAWRKGGQYYTEAFF
TGTGCCTGGAGAAAAGGAGGACAGTACTACACTGAAGCTTTCTTT
>TRBD1|TRBV28|TRBJ1-2|once
CASSADRVSGYTF
TGTGCCAGCAGTGCGGACAGGGTATCTGGCTACACCTTC
>NA|TRBV7-6|TRBJ2-7|NA
CASSAYSSYEQYF
TGTGCCAGCAGCGCATACAGCTCCTACGAGCAGTACTTC
>NA|TRBV4-2|TRBJ1-1|few
CASSYGAGNTEAFF
TGTGCCAGCAGCTACGGTGCCGGGAACACTGAAGCTTTCTTT
>NA|TRBV30|TRBJ1-5|NA
CAWSVRGKGNQPQHF
TGTGCCTGGAGTGTACGAGGGAAAGGCAATCAGCCCCAGCATTTT
>TRBD1|TRBV10-1|TRBJ2-7|NA
CASRGTESSYEQYF
TGCGCCAGCCGAGGGACAGAGAGCTCCTACGAGCAGTACTTC
>NA|TRBV9|TRBJ2-2|NA
CASSVGSPTGELFF
TGTGCCAGCAGCGTAGGTAGCCCCACCGGGGAGCTGTTTTTT
>TRBD1|TRBV7-3|TRBJ2-7|NA
CASSLAPGQGYEQYF
TGTGCCAGCAGCTTAGCCCCGGGACAGGGTTACGAGCAGTACTTC
>NA|TRBV18|TRBJ1-2|NA
CASSPTPQGSGYTF
TGTGCCAGCTCACCCACCCCACAGGGCTCTGGCTACACCTTC
>NA|TRBV6-4|TRBJ2-1|NA
CASSINSYNEQFF
TGTGCCAGCAGCATCAACTCCTACAATGAGCAGTTCTTC
>TRBD2|TRBV5-4|TRBJ2-1|NA
CASSSGLAGTYNEQFF
TGTGCCAGCAGCTCCGGACTAGCGGGGACCTACAATGAGCAGTTCTTC
>NA|TRBV7-3|TRBJ2-2|NA
CASSRYTGELFF
TGTGCCAGCAGCCGGTACACCGGGGAGCTGTTTTTT
>TRBD2|TRBV27|TRBJ2-7|NA
CASSGLAGAYEQYF
TGTGCCAGCAGTGGATTAGCGGGGGCCTACGAGCAGTACTTC
>NA|TRBV28|TRBJ2-7|NA
CASSLSGDTSYEQYF
TGTGCCAGCAGTTTAAGTGGAGATACCTCCTACGAGCAGTACTTC
>NA|TRBV11-2|TRBJ2-7|once
CASSLSDLSSYEQYF
TGTGCCAGCAGCTTAAGTGATCTCAGCTCCTACGAGCAGTACTTC
>NA|TRBV2|TRBJ2-3|NA
CASRAYTDTQYF
TGTGCCTCCAGGGCCTACACAGATACGCAGTATTTT
>TRBD1|TRBV19|TRBJ1-5|NA
CASSIRGVQPQHF
TGTGCCAGTAGTATCAGGGGGGTTCAGCCCCAGCATTTT
>TRBD1|TRBV4-3|TRBJ2-2|NA
CASSREGQGIGELFF
TGCGCCAGCAGCCGAGAAGGACAGGGAATCGGGGAGCTGTTTTTT
>NA|TRBV16|TRBJ2-5|NA
CASSPLESETQYF
TGTGCCAGCAGCCCGTTGGAGTCGGAGACCCAGTACTTC
>TRBD1|TRBV6-6|TRBJ2-7|NA
CASKATGGSVEQYF
TGTGCCAGCAAGGCGACAGGGGGAAGTGTCGAGCAGTACTTC